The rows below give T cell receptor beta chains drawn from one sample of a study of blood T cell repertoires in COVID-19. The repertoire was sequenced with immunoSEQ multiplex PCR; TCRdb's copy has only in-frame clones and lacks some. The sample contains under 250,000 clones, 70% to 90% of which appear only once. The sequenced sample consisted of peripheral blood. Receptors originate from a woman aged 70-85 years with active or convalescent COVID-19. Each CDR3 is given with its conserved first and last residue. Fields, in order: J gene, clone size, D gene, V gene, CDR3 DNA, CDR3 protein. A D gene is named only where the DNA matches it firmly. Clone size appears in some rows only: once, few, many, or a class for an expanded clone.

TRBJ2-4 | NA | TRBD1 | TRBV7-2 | TGTGCCAGCAGCTTAGGACAGGGGGGAAACATTCAGTACTTC | CASSLGQGGNIQYF
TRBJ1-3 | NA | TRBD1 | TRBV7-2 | TGTGCCAGCCAAGGGGGCAGCACTGGAAACACCATATATTTT | CASQGGSTGNTIYF
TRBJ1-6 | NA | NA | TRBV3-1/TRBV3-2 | TGTGCCAGCAGGCTAGTAAATTCACCCCTCCACTTT | CASRLVNSPLHF
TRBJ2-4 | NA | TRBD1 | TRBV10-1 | TGCGCCAGCAGTGAGACTTTAGGGACAGGCAAAAACATTCAGTACTTC | CASSETLGTGKNIQYF
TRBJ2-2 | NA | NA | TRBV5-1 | TGCGCCAGCAGCTTTACAGAGGGGGAGCTGTTTTTT | CASSFTEGELFF
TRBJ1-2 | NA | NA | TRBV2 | TGTGCCAGTAGAGGTGCTAACTATGGCTACACCTTC | CASRGANYGYTF
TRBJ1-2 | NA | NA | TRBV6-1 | TGTGCCAGCAGTGAGTGGGCAGGGCAACGCTATGGCTACACCTTC | CASSEWAGQRYGYTF
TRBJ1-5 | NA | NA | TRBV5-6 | TGTGCCAGCGGCAGTAAAGGGCAGGGATTAAATCAGCCCCAGCATTTT | CASGSKGQGLNQPQHF
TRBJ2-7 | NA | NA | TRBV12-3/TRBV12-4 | TGTGCCAGCAGTGAAATGACAGGAATGAGAGGGTACTTC | CASSEMTGMRGYF
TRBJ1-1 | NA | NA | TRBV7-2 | TGTGCCAGCAGCTGGAGGAGCCCGAACACTGAAGCTTTCTTT | CASSWRSPNTEAFF
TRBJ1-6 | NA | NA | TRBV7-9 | TGTGCCATAGGACAGTTGAATTCACCCCTCCACTTT | CAIGQLNSPLHF
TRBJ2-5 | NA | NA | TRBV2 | TGTGCCAGTAGACGGCCAGGGTGGGTCCAAGAGACCCAGTACTTC | CASRRPGWVQETQYF
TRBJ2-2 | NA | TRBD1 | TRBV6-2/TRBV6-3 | TGTGCCAGCAGCCCTGATTTAGGACAGGGTTGGAGGACCGGGGAGCTGTTTTTT | CASSPDLGQGWRTGELFF
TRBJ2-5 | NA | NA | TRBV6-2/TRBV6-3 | TGTGCCAGCAGTTATGGAGGACCGCCTAAGCGGGAGACCCAGTACTTC | CASSYGGPPKRETQYF
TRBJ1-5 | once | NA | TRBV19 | TGTGCCAGTAGTATGTCAGGGCTGAATCAGCCCCAGCATTTT | CASSMSGLNQPQHF
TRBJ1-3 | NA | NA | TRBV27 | TGTGCCAGCAGTAGCAACAGTTTCTCTGGAAACACCATATATTTT | CASSSNSFSGNTIYF
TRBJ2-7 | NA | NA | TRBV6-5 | TGTGCCAGCAGTCTCTTGGGAGGCTACGAGCAGTACTTC | CASSLLGGYEQYF
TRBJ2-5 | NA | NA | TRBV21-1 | TGTGCCAGCAGCAAACATCGCAGACTAGAGACCCAGTACTTC | CASSKHRRLETQYF
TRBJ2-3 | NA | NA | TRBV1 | TGCACCAGCAGCCAGGGGACTAGCGGGGGCGGGGGCACAGATACGCAGTATTTT | CTSSQGTSGGGGTDTQYF
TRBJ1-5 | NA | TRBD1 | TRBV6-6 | TGTGCCAGCAGTCCCACAGGGGTAGGGGTCAATCAGCCCCAGCATTTT | CASSPTGVGVNQPQHF
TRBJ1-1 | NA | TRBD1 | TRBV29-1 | TGCAGCGTTTCACAGGGGGCAGAAGCTTTCTTT | CSVSQGAEAFF
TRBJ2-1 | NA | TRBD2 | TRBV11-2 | TGTGCCAGCAGCCATGGGACTAGCGGATACAATGAGCAGTTCTTC | CASSHGTSGYNEQFF
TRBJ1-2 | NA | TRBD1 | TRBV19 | TGTGCCAGTAGTCCCTCGGGACAGGGGAACTATGGCTACACCTTC | CASSPSGQGNYGYTF
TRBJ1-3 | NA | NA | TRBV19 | TGTGCCAGTAGTATCGGGGGGACCTCTGGAAACACCATATATTTT | CASSIGGTSGNTIYF
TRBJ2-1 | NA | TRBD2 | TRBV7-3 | TGTGCCAGCAGTCCAACGGGAGGGGGGCTCTACAATGAGCAGTTCTTC | CASSPTGGGLYNEQFF
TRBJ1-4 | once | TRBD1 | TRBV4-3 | TGCGCCAGCAGCCAAACACTACAGGGGGTGAAACTGTTTTTT | CASSQTLQGVKLFF
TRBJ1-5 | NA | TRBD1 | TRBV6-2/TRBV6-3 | TGTGCCAGCAGTTCCAGGGACAGGGGGTCATATCAGCCCCAGCATTTT | CASSSRDRGSYQPQHF
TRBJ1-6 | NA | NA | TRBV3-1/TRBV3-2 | TGTGCCAGCAGCCAAGAGAAGACGGGAGCCGTCCATTCACCCCTCCACTTT | CASSQEKTGAVHSPLHF
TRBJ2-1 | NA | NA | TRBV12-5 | TGTGCTAGTGGCTACAACCCTAAACTGGCGGGCCTCAATGAGCAGTTCTTC | CASGYNPKLAGLNEQFF
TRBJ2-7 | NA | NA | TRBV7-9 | TGTGCCAGCAGCTTAGGTTCGGGGGATAGCGGAGAGCAGTACTTC | CASSLGSGDSGEQYF